Listed below are T cell receptor beta chains from one sample, sequenced in a study of Ad26.COV2.S vaccination and SARS-CoV-2 variants. The method was immunoSEQ multiplex PCR; TCRdb's version includes in-frame clones alone and lacks a portion of them. The data contain about 320,000 clones, around 85% of them seen just once; the ten biggest clones take up approximately 2.1%. This material consisted of peripheral blood, taken in a trial of Ad26.COV2.S vaccine versus placebo. The receptors originated from a person between 18 and 65 years old who received the Ad26.COV2.S COVID-19 vaccine or a placebo. Both conserved end residues are part of each CDR3. A D gene is named only where the DNA matches it firmly. Part of the rows lack a size; the others show once, few, many or a class for expanded clones.

clone_size: -; v_call: TRBV7-2; j_call: TRBJ2-5; d_call: -; cdr3_aa: CASSLNWGALETQYF; cdr3_nt: TGTGCCAGCAGCTTAAATTGGGGGGCCCTTGAGACCCAGTACTTC
clone_size: once; v_call: TRBV3-1/TRBV3-2; j_call: TRBJ2-3; d_call: TRBD2; cdr3_aa: CASSLNGGGPDTQYF; cdr3_nt: TGTGCCAGCAGCCTGAACGGCGGGGGGCCCGATACGCAGTATTTT
clone_size: -; v_call: TRBV5-4; j_call: TRBJ1-3; d_call: -; cdr3_aa: CASSLAGPLSGNTIYF; cdr3_nt: TGTGCCAGCAGCTTGGCTGGACCCCTCTCTGGAAACACCATATATTTT
clone_size: -; v_call: TRBV6-2/TRBV6-3; j_call: TRBJ2-5; d_call: TRBD1; cdr3_aa: CASSYITGGTLGTQYF; cdr3_nt: TGTGCCAGCAGTTACATAACAGGGGGCACCTTAGGTACCCAGTACTTC
clone_size: -; v_call: TRBV6-2/TRBV6-3; j_call: TRBJ1-2; d_call: -; cdr3_aa: CASSSSGYGYTF; cdr3_nt: TGTGCCAGCAGTAGCAGTGGCTATGGCTACACCTTC
clone_size: -; v_call: TRBV7-2; j_call: TRBJ1-6; d_call: TRBD1; cdr3_aa: CASSLAGTGLYNSPLHF; cdr3_nt: TGTGCCAGCAGCTTAGCGGGGACAGGGTTGTATAATTCACCCCTCCACTTT
clone_size: -; v_call: TRBV3-1/TRBV3-2; j_call: TRBJ1-2; d_call: -; cdr3_aa: CASSENPATSYGYTF; cdr3_nt: TGTGCCAGCAGCGAAAATCCGGCCACCAGCTATGGCTACACCTTC
clone_size: -; v_call: TRBV28; j_call: TRBJ1-1; d_call: -; cdr3_aa: CASSGHDNTEAFF; cdr3_nt: TGTGCCAGCTCTGGACATGATAACACTGAAGCTTTCTTT
clone_size: -; v_call: TRBV4-1; j_call: TRBJ2-7; d_call: -; cdr3_aa: CASSQGETLEREQYF; cdr3_nt: TGCGCCAGCAGCCAAGGTGAGACTCTCGAGAGGGAGCAGTACTTC
clone_size: once; v_call: TRBV9; j_call: TRBJ1-6; d_call: TRBD1; cdr3_aa: CASSPNLDRENAPLHF; cdr3_nt: TGTGCCAGCAGCCCTAACTTGGACAGGGAGAACGCACCCCTCCACTTT
clone_size: -; v_call: TRBV5-8; j_call: TRBJ2-7; d_call: -; cdr3_aa: CASSFYEQYF; cdr3_nt: TGTGCCAGCAGCTTTTACGAGCAGTACTTC
clone_size: -; v_call: TRBV21-1; j_call: TRBJ1-6; d_call: -; cdr3_aa: CASGTASCSPLHF; cdr3_nt: TGTGCCAGCGGAACGGCCTCGTGTTCACCCCTCCACTTT
clone_size: few; v_call: TRBV30; j_call: TRBJ1-6; d_call: -; cdr3_aa: CAWRADSNSPLHF; cdr3_nt: TGTGCCTGGAGAGCGGACTCTAATTCACCCCTCCACTTT
clone_size: -; v_call: TRBV5-1; j_call: TRBJ2-2; d_call: TRBD2; cdr3_aa: CASSLRGGRDTGELFF; cdr3_nt: TGCGCCAGCAGCCTCCGGGGGGGCCGGGACACCGGGGAGCTGTTTTTT